The rows below give T cell receptor beta chains drawn from one sample of a study of blood T cell repertoires in COVID-19. Generated by immunoSEQ multiplex PCR, the TCRdb table keeps only in-frame clones and is missing some. The table has fewer than 200,000 clones, roughly 82% seen once; the top ten hold 5.2%. Sequenced sample: PBMCs or T cells enriched from blood (not recorded which). These receptor sequences come from a woman aged 60 to 75 with acute COVID-19. Each CDR3 is given with its conserved first and last residue. A D gene is named only where the DNA matches it firmly. The size of a clone is reported for some rows only, either as once, few or many, or as a class for expanded clones.

TRBD1	TRBV29-1	TRBJ1-5	few	CSVVDGTGNQPQHF	TGCAGCGTCGTCGATGGGACAGGGAATCAGCCCCAGCATTTT
TRBD1	TRBV7-9	TRBJ2-5	.	CASSRGQVQETQYF	TGTGCCAGCAGCCGAGGACAGGTTCAAGAGACCCAGTACTTC
.	TRBV5-1	TRBJ2-5	.	CASSLGTSRQETQYF	TGCGCCAGCAGCTTGGGCACTAGTCGACAAGAGACCCAGTACTTC
TRBD2	TRBV14	TRBJ2-1	once	CASSQVGRSSYNEQFF	TGTGCCAGCAGCCAAGTCGGGAGGAGCTCCTACAATGAGCAGTTCTTC
.	TRBV11-2	TRBJ2-4	.	CASSLDRFALLTGKNIQYF	TGTGCCAGCAGCTTAGATCGCTTTGCCCTCCTGACGGGCAAAAACATTCAGTACTTC
TRBD1	TRBV12-3/TRBV12-4	TRBJ1-2	.	CASTIGTGPGYTF	TGTGCCAGCACGATAGGGACAGGGCCTGGCTACACCTTC
.	TRBV29-1	TRBJ1-1	.	CSVEGQENTEAFF	TGCAGCGTTGAAGGGCAGGAAAACACTGAAGCTTTCTTT
.	TRBV24-1	TRBJ1-6	.	CATSGPGRPIIPLHF	TGTGCCACCAGTGGCCCAGGGAGGCCAATTATACCCCTCCACTTT
.	TRBV18	TRBJ1-5	.	CASSPGGSDQPQHF	TGTGCCAGCTCGCCGGGAGGGTCCGATCAGCCCCAGCATTTT
TRBD1	TRBV7-9	TRBJ1-2	.	CASSLDGTGGVTNYGYTF	TGTGCCAGCAGCTTAGATGGGACAGGGGGCGTAACTAACTATGGCTACACCTTC
TRBD1	TRBV4-3	TRBJ1-1	.	CASSQGPGQGKRWAFF	TGCGCCAGCAGCCAAGGTCCGGGACAGGGGAAGAGGTGGGCTTTCTTT
TRBD1	TRBV5-5	TRBJ2-7	.	CASSPFPGQGAAYEQYF	TGTGCCAGCAGCCCGTTCCCGGGACAGGGGGCGGCCTACGAGCAGTACTTC
TRBD2	TRBV9	TRBJ2-3	.	CASSVAPSVAGGADTQYF	TGTGCCAGCAGCGTAGCTCCCTCGGTAGCGGGGGGCGCGGATACGCAGTATTTT
.	TRBV7-9	TRBJ1-3	.	CASSPTWESGNTIYF	TGTGCCAGCAGCCCCACCTGGGAGTCTGGAAACACCATATATTTT
.	TRBV4-2	TRBJ2-1	many	CASSQHPGSSTSSYNEQFF	TGTGCCAGCAGCCAACATCCCGGGAGTAGCACCAGTTCCTACAATGAGCAGTTCTTC
.	TRBV7-6	TRBJ2-1	.	CASSARESSYNEQFF	TGTGCCAGCAGCGCCCGGGAGAGCTCCTACAATGAGCAGTTCTTC
TRBD1	TRBV24-1	TRBJ1-5	.	CATSDLPDRGVNQPQHF	TGTGCCACCAGTGATTTGCCGGACAGGGGGGTCAATCAGCCCCAGCATTTT
TRBD2	TRBV5-1	TRBJ2-2	once	CASSLSGMLGTGELFF	TGCGCCAGCAGCCTTAGCGGGATGTTGGGCACCGGGGAGCTGTTTTTT
.	TRBV6-5	TRBJ2-6	.	CASSWRDGANVLTF	TGTGCCAGCAGTTGGCGGGATGGGGCCAACGTCCTGACTTTC
.	TRBV5-4	TRBJ2-3	.	CASSFLKGSGPDTQYF	TGTGCCAGCAGCTTCCTTAAGGGCAGCGGCCCAGATACGCAGTATTTT
TRBD1	TRBV7-2	TRBJ1-1	.	CASSSRQGRAEAFF	TGTGCCAGCAGCTCCCGACAGGGAAGGGCTGAAGCTTTCTTT
.	TRBV12-5	TRBJ2-3	few	CASGFGYGSSSSTDTQYF	TGTGCTAGTGGATTCGGGTATGGGAGTAGCTCTAGCACAGATACGCAGTATTTT
TRBD1	TRBV3-1/TRBV3-2	TRBJ1-2	.	CASSQDLAGGKGYTF	TGTGCCAGCAGCCAAGATCTCGCAGGGGGCAAGGGCTACACCTTC
.	TRBV9	TRBJ2-3	.	CASSPGPGQSTDTQYF	TGTGCCAGCAGCCCCGGGCCGGGACAAAGCACAGATACGCAGTATTTT
TRBD1	TRBV4-1	TRBJ2-1	.	CASRPRKDRPYNEQFF	TGCGCCAGCAGGCCCCGCAAGGACAGGCCATACAATGAGCAGTTCTTC
.	TRBV18	TRBJ2-3	.	CASSPLAPNTDTQYF	TGTGCCAGCTCACCACTAGCGCCTAACACAGATACGCAGTATTTT
TRBD1	TRBV11-2	TRBJ1-2	.	CASSPDRGQGYTF	TGTGCCAGCAGCCCGGACAGGGGGCAGGGCTACACCTTC
.	TRBV28	TRBJ2-1	once	CASSLVENEQFF	TGTGCCAGCAGTTTAGTCGAGAATGAGCAGTTCTTC
TRBD1	TRBV12-3/TRBV12-4	TRBJ2-1	.	CASGTGRGEQFF	TGTGCCAGCGGGACAGGGAGGGGTGAGCAGTTCTTC
.	TRBV6-5	TRBJ1-5	once	CASRRQWPQHF	TGTGCCAGCAGGAGACAGTGGCCCCAGCATTTT
TRBD1	TRBV27	TRBJ1-3	.	CASSLQQGAGNTIYF	TGTGCCAGCAGTTTGCAACAGGGGGCTGGAAACACCATATATTTT
.	TRBV28	TRBJ1-3	.	CASSLVGNTIYF	TGTGCCAGCAGCTTAGTAGGAAACACCATATATTTT
.	TRBV27	TRBJ1-2	.	CASSLNQGAFPYYGYTF	TGTGCCAGCAGTTTAAACCAGGGCGCCTTCCCCTATTATGGCTACACCTTC
.	TRBV24-1	TRBJ2-3	.	CATSDRDLTDTQYF	TGTGCCACCAGTGATCGGGACTTAACAGATACGCAGTATTTT
.	TRBV19	TRBJ1-4	.	CASRRGRDEKLFF	TGTGCCAGTAGAAGGGGTAGGGATGAAAAACTGTTTTTT
TRBD2	TRBV29-1	TRBJ2-2	.	CSVGQAGAGELFF	TGCAGCGTTGGACAAGCGGGGGCCGGGGAGCTGTTTTTT
.	TRBV6-4	TRBJ1-5	.	CAKVGRQPQHF	TGTGCTAAGGTGGGGCGTCAGCCCCAGCATTTT
.	TRBV10-3	TRBJ2-2	.	CAITHTGELFF	TGTGCCATCACTCACACCGGGGAGCTGTTTTTT
.	TRBV7-9	TRBJ1-2	.	CASGGGGYTF	TGTGCCAGCGGGGGAGGGGGCTACACCTTC
TRBD1	TRBV4-1	TRBJ2-6	few	CASSPGTGRTGANVLTF	TGCGCCAGCAGCCCCGGGACAGGTCGCACTGGGGCCAACGTCCTGACTTTC
.	TRBV12-3/TRBV12-4	TRBJ2-1	few	CASSRGINEQFF	TGTGCCAGCAGCCGGGGGATTAATGAGCAGTTCTTC
.	TRBV7-2	TRBJ2-2	.	CASSLVPGGELFF	TGTGCCAGCAGCTTAGTACCGGGCGGGGAGCTGTTTTTT
.	TRBV10-1	TRBJ2-3	.	CASSDQRTASTDTQYF	TGCGCCAGCAGTGACCAGAGGACAGCTAGCACAGATACGCAGTATTTT
TRBD1	TRBV6-5	TRBJ2-1	.	CASTTTGAHPPEQFF	TGTGCCAGCACCACGACAGGGGCTCACCCTCCTGAGCAGTTCTTC
.	TRBV9	TRBJ1-4	.	CASSTTGMEVPLNEKLFF	TGTGCCAGCAGCACAACAGGGATGGAGGTCCCCCTCAATGAAAAACTGTTTTTT
.	TRBV7-2	TRBJ1-5	.	CASSLAPGNQPQHF	TGTGCCAGCAGCTTAGCCCCCGGCAATCAGCCCCAGCATTTT
.	TRBV7-2	TRBJ1-5	few	CASSLRPAGGNQPQHF	TGTGCCAGCAGCTTACGGCCGGCAGGGGGCAATCAGCCCCAGCATTTT
TRBD2	TRBV2	TRBJ2-1	.	CASQPQRGSWNEQFF	TGTGCCAGCCAACCCCAGCGGGGAAGTTGGAATGAGCAGTTCTTC
TRBD1	TRBV2	TRBJ1-3	few	CASSPDRASGNTIYF	TGTGCCAGCAGTCCTGACAGGGCTTCTGGAAACACCATATATTTT
TRBD1	TRBV10-3	TRBJ1-4	.	CAISESTGLDEKLFF	TGTGCCATCAGTGAGTCGACAGGGTTGGATGAAAAACTGTTTTTT
TRBD1	TRBV11-2	TRBJ1-1	.	CASSRQGDTEAFF	TGTGCCAGCAGTAGACAGGGGGACACTGAAGCTTTCTTT
.	TRBV7-2	TRBJ1-1	.	CASSFGSLPTTEAFF	TGTGCCAGCAGCTTCGGGAGTCTCCCCACGACTGAAGCTTTCTTT
.	TRBV19	TRBJ1-1	.	CASSIGVQAATEAFF	TGTGCCAGTAGTATAGGAGTGCAGGCCGCCACTGAAGCTTTCTTT
.	TRBV7-9	TRBJ2-3	.	CASSPGEEPYTDTQYF	TGTGCCAGCAGCCCTGGGGAGGAGCCCTACACAGATACGCAGTATTTT
.	TRBV3-1/TRBV3-2	TRBJ2-5	.	CASSPWGETQYF	TGTGCCAGCAGCCCATGGGGCGAGACCCAGTACTTC
.	TRBV9	TRBJ1-3	.	CASSASGESSGNTIYF	TGTGCCAGCAGCGCCTCCGGGGAGAGCTCTGGAAACACCATATATTTT
.	TRBV10-2	TRBJ2-3	.	CASRDRVSSTDTQYF	TGCGCCAGCAGGGACAGAGTTTCTAGCACAGATACGCAGTATTTT
.	TRBV19	TRBJ1-6	.	CASSPPGLLDSPLHF	TGTGCCAGTAGTCCCCCGGGTCTCTTAGATTCACCCCTCCACTTT